A few counts support the clone carrying this T cell receptor beta chain. No antigen is known for it. This sample was taken from a study of blood T cells in healthy people across ages. Overall study results and limits: The CMV status of each donor remained undetermined, and this could have confounded shifts in expanded clonotypes.

Together with a sample-barcoded 5' primer, a J-beta primer mix was included in a second PCR lasting 7 to 11 cycles. TCRdb itself ran the 5' RACE reads through MiXCR, one entry per CDR3 protein. The table lists 1 million or so distinct CDR3 sequences, under 45% of them singletons. Trimming took off 5 bases at V and 1 base at J, with 14 bases between the two ends. CDR1 and CDR2 (germline): SEHNR, FQNEAQ (reference sequence). This CDR3 is 16 amino acids long. V and J are TRBV7-9 and TRBJ1-4; perhaps TRBD1 as D (5 bases). The TCR was taken from a woman between 55 and 75 years old in good health. Sequenced sample: blood. The CDR3 region has the DNA TGTGCCAGCAGCCCCTACGGGACGGAAACTAATGAAAAACTGTTTTTT. It specifies CASSPYGTETNEKLFF. The variable domain in full, with the rest retrieved from reference TRBV7-9 and TRBJ1-4, is DTGVSQNPRHKITKRGQNVTFRCDPISEHNRLYWYRQTLGQGPEFLTYFQNEAQLEKSRLLSDRFSAERPKGSFSTLEIQRTEQGDSAMYLCASSPYGTETNEKLFFGSGTQLSVL.